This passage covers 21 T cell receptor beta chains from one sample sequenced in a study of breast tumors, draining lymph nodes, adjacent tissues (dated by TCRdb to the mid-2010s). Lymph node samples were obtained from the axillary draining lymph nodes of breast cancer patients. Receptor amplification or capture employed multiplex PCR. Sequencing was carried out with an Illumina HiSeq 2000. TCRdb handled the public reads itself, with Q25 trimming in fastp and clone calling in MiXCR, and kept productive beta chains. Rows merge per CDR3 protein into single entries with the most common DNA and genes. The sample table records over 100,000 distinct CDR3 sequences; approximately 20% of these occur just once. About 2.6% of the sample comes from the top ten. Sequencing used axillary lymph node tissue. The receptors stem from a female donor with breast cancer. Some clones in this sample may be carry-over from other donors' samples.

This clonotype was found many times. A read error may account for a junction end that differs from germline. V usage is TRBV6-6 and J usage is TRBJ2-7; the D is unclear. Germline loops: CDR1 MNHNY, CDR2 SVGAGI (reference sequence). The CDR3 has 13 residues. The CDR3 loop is CASSYSSGNTRNF. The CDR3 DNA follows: TGTGCCAGCAGTTACTCGTCCGGCAACACTCGGAACTTC.

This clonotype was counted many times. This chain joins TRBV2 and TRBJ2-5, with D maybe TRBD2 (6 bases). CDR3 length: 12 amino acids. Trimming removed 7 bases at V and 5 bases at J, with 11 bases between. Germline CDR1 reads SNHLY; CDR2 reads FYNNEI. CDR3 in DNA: TGTGCCAGCAAACCAAGCGGGGAGACCCAGTACTTC. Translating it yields CASKPSGETQYF.

In DNA form, the CDR3 reads TGTGCCAGCACCTCTTCGGGGGGGTGCGAGCAGTACTTC. Amino acid sequence: CASTSSGGCEQYF. The V gene is TRBV3-1, the J gene TRBJ2-7; 8 nucleotides line up with TRBD2. V shed 7 bases and J 6 bases; nucleotides not matched to a gene: 8. The CDR3 is 13 residues long. CDR1 LGHDT and CDR2 YNNKEL come from the germline V gene (reference sequence).

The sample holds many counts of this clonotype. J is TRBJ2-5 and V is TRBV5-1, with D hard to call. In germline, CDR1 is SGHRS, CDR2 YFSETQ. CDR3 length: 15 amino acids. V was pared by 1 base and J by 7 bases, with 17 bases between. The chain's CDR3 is CASSLLKGYGVTQYF. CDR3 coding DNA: TGCGCCAGCAGCTTGTTGAAGGGTTATGGTGTGACCCAGTACTTC.

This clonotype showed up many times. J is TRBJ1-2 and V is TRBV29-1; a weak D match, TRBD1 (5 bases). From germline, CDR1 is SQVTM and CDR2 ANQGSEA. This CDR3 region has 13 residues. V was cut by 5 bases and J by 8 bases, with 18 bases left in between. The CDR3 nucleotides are TGCAGCGTTCAGCTTGGAGGGGAGGTAGGCTACACCTTC. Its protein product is CSVQLGGEVGYTF.

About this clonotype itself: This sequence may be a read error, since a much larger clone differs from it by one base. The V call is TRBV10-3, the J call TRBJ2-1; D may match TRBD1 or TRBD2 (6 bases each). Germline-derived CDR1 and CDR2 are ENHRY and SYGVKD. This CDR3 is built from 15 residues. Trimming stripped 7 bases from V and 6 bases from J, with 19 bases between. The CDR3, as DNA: TGTGCCATCACCCAAGGGGGGCGGGTGGGCAATGAGCAGTTCTTC. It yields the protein CAITQGGRVGNEQFF.

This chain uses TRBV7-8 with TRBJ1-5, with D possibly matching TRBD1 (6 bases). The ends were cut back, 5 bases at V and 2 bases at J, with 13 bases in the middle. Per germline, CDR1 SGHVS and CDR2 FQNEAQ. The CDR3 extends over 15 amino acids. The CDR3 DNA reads TGTGCCAGCAGCCCCTGGACAGTCGGCAATCAGCCCCAGCATTTT. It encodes CASSPWTVGNQPQHF. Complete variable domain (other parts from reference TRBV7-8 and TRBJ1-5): GAGVSQSPRYKVAKRGQDVALRCDPISGHVSLFWYQQALGQGPEFLTYFQNEAQLDKSGLPSDRFFAERPEGSVSTLKIQRTQQEDSAVYLCASSPWTVGNQPQHFGDGTRLSIL.

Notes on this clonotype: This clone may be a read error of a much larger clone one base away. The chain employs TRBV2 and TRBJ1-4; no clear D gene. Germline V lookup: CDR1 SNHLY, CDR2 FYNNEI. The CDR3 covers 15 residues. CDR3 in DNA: TGTGACAGCAGAGCCGTTCTCGCAACTAATGAAAAACTGTTTTTT. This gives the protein CDSRAVLATNEKLFF.

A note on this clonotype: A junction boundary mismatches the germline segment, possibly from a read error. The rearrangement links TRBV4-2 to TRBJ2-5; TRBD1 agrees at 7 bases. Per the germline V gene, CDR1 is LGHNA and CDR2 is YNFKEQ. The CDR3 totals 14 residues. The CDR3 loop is CAGSQEGQQETQYF. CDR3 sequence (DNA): TGTGCCGGCAGCCAAGAGGGACAGCAAGAGACCCAGTACTTC.

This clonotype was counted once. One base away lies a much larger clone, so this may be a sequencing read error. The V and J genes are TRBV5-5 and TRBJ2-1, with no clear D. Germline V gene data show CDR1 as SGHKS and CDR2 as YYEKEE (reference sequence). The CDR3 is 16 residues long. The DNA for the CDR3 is TGTGCCAGCAGCCCCGGAACACGAACGAACAGAAATGAGCAGCTCTTC. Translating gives CASSPGTRTNRNEQLF.

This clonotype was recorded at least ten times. CDR3 in amino acids: CASSYVQGFSPSGGSSYNEQFF. The CDR3 coding sequence is TGTGCCAGCAGTTACGTACAGGGGTTTTCCCCTAGCGGAGGGAGCTCCTACAATGAGCAGTTCTTC. The chain is built from TRBV6-6 and TRBJ2-1; D is tentatively TRBD1 or TRBD2 (7 bases each). The CDR3 loop spans 22 amino acids. Germline CDR1 is MNHNY and CDR2 is SVGAGI (reference sequence). The V gene lost 2 bases and the J gene lost 0 bases, with 29 bases spanning the gap.

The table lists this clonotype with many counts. The DNA for the CDR3 is TGTGCCAGCAGTTACGATGGACAGGGATACAATGAGCAGTTCTTC. Translation gives CASSYDGQGYNEQFF. J is TRBJ2-1 and V is TRBV6-2 or TRBV6-3, with 8 bases aligning to TRBD1. V shed 2 bases, J shed 4 bases, and the junction held 4 bases outside the gene matches. CDR1 is MNHEY, CDR2 SVGEGT, per germline. CDR3 size: 15 residues.

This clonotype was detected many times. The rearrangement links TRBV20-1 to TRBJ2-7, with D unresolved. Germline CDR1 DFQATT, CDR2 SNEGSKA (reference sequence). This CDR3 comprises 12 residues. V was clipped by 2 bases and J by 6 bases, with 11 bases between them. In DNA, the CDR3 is TGCAGTGCTAGACCCTACGGCGCCGAGCAGTACTTC. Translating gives CSARPYGAEQYF.

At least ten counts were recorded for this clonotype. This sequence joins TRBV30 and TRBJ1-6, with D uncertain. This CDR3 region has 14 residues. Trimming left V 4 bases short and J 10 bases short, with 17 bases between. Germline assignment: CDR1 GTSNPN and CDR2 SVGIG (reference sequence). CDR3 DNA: TGTGCCTGGACCACCGGGCGGCCAAACTCACCCCTCCACTTT. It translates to CAWTTGRPNSPLHF. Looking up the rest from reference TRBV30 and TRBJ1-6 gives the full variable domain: SQTIHQWPATLVQPVGSPLSLECTVEGTSNPNLYWYRQAAGRGLQLLFYSVGIGQISSEVPQNLSASRPQDRQFILSSKKLLLSDSGFYLCAWTTGRPNSPLHFGNGTRLTVT.

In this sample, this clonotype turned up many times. CDR3 in amino acids: CASSRGGEQYF. The CDR3 nucleotides read TGTGCCAGCAGCAGGGGAGGCGAGCAGTACTTC. The V and J genes are TRBV9 and TRBJ2-7, with D maybe TRBD2 (6 bases). CDR1 and CDR2 from the germline V gene are SGDLS and YYNGEE. V was pared by 4 bases and J by 6 bases, with 8 bases between. The CDR3 loop spans 11 amino acids.

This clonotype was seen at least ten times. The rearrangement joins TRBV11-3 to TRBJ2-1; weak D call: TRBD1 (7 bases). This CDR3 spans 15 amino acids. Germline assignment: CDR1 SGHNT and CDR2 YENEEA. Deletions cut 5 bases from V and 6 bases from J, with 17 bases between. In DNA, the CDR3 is TGTGCCAGCAGCCTCAGGGGGGACGCAGGCAATGAGCAGTTCTTC. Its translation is CASSLRGDAGNEQFF.

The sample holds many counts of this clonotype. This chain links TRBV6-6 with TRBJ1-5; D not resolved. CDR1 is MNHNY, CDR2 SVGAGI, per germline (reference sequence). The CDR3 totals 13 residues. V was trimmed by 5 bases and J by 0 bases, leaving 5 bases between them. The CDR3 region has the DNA TGTGCCAGCAGTGGGAATAGCAATCAGCCCCAGCATTTT. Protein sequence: CASSGNSNQPQHF.

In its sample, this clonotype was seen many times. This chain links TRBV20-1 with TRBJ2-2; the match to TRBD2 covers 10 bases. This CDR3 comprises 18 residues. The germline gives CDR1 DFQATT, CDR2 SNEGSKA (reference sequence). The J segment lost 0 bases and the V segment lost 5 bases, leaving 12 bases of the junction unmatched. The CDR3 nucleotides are TGCAGTGCTTCCCAGGGGGCTAGCGGGGGTACGAACACCGGGGAGCTGTTTTTT. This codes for CSASQGASGGTNTGELFF.

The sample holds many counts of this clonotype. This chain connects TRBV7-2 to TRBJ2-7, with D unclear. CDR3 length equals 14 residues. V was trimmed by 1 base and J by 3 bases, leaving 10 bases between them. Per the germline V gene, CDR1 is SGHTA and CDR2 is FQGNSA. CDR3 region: CASSLDGVSYEQYF. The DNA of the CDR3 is TGTGCCAGCAGCTTAGACGGTGTCAGCTACGAGCAGTACTTC.

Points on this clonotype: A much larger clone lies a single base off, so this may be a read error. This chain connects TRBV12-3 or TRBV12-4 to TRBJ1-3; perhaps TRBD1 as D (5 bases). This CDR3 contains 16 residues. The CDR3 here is CASCLVSGALGNTIYF. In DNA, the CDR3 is TGTGCCAGCTGTTTAGTCAGCGGGGCTTTAGGAAACACCATATATTTT.

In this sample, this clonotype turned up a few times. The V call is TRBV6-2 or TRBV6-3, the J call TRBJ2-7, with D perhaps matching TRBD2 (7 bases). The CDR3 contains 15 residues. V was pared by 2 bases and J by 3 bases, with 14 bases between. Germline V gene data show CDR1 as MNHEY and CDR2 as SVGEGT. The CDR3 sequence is CASSYGRGKHYEQYF. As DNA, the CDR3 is TGTGCCAGCAGTTACGGGAGGGGGAAACACTACGAGCAGTACTTC.